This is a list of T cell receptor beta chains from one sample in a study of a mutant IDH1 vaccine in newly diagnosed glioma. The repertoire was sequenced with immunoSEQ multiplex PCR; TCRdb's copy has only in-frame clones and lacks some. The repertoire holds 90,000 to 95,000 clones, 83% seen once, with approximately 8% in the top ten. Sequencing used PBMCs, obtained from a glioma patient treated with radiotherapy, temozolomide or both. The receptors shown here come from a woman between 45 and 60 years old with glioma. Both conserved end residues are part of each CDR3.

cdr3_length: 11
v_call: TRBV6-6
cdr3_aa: CASSPRVEQYF

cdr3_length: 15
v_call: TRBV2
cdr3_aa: CASTYRDTRGQPQHF

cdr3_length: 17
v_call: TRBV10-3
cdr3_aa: CAIRIGGGAIGTDTQYF

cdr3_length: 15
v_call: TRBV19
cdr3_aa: CASSIDSGVGNTIYF

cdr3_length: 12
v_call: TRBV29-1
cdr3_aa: CSVEGGERKLFF

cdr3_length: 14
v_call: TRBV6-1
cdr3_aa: CASKTTGSGNTIYF

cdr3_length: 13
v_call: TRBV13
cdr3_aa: CASSRDSNQPQHF

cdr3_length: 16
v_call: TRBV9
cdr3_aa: CASSVAGYSSGNTIYF

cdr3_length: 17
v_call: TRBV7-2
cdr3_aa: CASSLRGSSGGVYEQYF

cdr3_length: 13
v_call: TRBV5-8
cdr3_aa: CASPPTIYQAQYF

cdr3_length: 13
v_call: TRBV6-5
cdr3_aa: CASREPGANVLTF

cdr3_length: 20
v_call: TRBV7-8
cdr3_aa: CASSSREGGRVGASSYEQYF

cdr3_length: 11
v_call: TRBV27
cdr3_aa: CASGGNSPLHF

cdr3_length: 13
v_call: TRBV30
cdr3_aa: CAWSVAVRGEQYF

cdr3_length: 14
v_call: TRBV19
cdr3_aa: CASSTGQGYDGYAF

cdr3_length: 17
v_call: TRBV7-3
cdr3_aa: CASSLISGQGRRTEAFF

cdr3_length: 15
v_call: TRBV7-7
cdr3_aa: CASSLTSGDWGTQYF

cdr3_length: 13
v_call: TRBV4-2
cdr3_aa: CASSQDRIYGYTF

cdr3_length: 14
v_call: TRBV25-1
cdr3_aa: CASSDRQINEKLFF

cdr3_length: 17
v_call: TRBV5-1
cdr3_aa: CASSTGTGGLSYNEQFF

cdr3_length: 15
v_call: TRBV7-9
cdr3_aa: CASSPRTGTNYGYTF

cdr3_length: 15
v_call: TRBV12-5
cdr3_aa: CASALGAGGDNEQFF

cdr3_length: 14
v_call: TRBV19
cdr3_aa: CASSLGSSNQPQHF

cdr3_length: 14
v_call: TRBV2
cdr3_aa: CASSADRNTGELFF

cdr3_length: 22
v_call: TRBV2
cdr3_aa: CASSPQVGDRGSLRSYNSPLHF

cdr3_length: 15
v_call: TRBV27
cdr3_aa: CASSFTSGGPDTQYF

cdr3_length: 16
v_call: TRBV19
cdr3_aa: CASSIGSPDLNYGYTF

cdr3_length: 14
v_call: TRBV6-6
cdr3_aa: CASTLDGSRDEQYF

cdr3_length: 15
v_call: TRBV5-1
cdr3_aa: CASSPRTGGQGEQYF

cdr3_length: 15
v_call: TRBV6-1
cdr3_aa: CASVKSDRASGKLFF

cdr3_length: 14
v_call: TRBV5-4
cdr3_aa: CASSLRGRGTEAFF

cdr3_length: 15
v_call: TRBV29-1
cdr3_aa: CSVRVLAGKDNEQFF

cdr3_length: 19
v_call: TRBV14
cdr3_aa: CASRQRNSQQGISYNEQFF

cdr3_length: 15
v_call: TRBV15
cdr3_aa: CATSRDRSRVSEAFF

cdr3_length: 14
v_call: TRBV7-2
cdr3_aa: CASTQRGGHNEQFF

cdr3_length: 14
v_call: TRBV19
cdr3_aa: CASTPRDRTYEQYF

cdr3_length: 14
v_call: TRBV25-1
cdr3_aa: CASSEGGEVETQYF

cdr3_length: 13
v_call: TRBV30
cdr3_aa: CAWSVRAKETQYF

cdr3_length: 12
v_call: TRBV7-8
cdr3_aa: CASSMGQSEAFF

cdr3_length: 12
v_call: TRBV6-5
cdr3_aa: CASRLGTRGYTF

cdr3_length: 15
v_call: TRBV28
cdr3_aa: CASSLAGPSGNTIYF

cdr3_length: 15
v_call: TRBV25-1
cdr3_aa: CASSDPKTGSYEQYF

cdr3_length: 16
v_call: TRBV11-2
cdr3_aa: CASSSTSGAITGELFF

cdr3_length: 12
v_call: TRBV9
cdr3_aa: CASSSNNSPLHF

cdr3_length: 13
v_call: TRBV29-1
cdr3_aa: CSVGSFDNEKLFF

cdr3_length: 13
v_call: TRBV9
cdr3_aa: CASSVDGRQPQHF

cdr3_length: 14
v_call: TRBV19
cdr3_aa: CASSIARTPPIPFF

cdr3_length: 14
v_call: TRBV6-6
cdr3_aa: CASRHSGVEQPQHF

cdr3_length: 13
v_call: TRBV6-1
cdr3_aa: CASSRSEAGELFF

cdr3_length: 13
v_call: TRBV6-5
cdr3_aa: CASSFGISSPLHF